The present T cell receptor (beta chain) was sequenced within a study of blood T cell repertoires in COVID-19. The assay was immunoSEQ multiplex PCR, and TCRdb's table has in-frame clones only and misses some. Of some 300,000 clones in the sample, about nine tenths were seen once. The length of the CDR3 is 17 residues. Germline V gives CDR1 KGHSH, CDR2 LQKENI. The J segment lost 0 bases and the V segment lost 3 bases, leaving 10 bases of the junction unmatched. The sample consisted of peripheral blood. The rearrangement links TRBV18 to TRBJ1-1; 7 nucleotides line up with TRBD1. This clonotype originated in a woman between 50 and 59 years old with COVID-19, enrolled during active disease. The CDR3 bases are TGTGCCAGCTCACCCGAGGTCGGCAGGGGGATGAACACTGAAGCTTTCTTT. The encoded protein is CASSPEVGRGMNTEAFF.